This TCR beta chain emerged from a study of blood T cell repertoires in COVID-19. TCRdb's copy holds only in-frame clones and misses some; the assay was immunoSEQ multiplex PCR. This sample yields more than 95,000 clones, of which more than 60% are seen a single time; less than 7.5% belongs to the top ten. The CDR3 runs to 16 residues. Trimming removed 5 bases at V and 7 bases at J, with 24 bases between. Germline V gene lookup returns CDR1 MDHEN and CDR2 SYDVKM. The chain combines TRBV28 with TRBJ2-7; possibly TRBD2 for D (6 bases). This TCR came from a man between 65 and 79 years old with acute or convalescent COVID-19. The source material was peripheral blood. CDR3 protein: CASSPALARGGREQYF. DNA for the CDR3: TGTGCCAGCAGTCCCGCCCTAGCGAGAGGAGGTCGGGAGCAGTACTTC.